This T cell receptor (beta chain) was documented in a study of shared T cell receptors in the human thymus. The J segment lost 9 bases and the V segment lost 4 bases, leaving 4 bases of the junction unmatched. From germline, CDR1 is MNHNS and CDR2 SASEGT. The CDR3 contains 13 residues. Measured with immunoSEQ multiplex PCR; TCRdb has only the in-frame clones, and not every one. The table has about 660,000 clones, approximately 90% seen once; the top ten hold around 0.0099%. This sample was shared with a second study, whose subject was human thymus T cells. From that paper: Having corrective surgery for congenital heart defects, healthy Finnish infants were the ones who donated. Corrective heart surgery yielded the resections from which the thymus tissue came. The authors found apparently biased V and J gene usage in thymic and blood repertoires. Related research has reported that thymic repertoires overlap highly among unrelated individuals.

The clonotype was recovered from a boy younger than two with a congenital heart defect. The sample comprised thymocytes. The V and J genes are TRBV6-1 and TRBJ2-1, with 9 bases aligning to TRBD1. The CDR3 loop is CASSGDRVTEQFF. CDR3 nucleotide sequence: TGTGCCAGCAGTGGGGACAGGGTTACTGAGCAGTTCTTC.